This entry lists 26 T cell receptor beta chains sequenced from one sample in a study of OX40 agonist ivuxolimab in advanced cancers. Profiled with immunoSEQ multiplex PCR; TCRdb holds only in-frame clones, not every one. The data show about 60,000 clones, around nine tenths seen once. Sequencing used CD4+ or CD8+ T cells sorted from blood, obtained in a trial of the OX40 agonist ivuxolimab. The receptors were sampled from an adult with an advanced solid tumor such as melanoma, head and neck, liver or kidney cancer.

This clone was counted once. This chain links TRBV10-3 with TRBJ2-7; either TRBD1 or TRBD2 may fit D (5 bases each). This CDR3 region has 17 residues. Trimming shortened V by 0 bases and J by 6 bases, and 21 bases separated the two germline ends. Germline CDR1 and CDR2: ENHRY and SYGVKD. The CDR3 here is CAISESRGLEWGCEQYF. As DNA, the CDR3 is TGTGCCATCAGTGAGTCTCGGGGTCTAGAGTGGGGCTGCGAGCAGTACTTC.

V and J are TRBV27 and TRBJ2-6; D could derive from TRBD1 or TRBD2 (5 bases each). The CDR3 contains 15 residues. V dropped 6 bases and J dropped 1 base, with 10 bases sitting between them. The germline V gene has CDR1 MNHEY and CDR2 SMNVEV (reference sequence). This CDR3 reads CASSPRGSGANVLTF. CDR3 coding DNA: TGTGCCAGCAGCCCGAGGGGTTCTGGGGCCAACGTCCTGACTTTC.

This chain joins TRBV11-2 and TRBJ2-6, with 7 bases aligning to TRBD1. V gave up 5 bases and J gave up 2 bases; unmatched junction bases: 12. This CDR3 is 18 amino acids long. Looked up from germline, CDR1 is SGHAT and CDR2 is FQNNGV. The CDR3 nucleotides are TGTGCCAGCAGCGAACTCAGGGGGTCAGGTACTGGGGCCAACGTCCTGACTTTC. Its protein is CASSELRGSGTGANVLTF.

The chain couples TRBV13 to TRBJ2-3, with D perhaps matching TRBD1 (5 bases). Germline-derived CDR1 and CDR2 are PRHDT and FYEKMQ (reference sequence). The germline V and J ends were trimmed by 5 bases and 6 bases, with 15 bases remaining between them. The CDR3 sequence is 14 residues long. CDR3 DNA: TGTGCCAGCAGCCTGGGCACCAACAGGGATACGCAGTATTTT. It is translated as CASSLGTNRDTQYF.

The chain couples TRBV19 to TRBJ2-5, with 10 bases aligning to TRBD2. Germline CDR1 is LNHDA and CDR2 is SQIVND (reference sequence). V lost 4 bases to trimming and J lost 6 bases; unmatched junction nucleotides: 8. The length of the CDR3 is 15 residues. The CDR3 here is CASSKAGGVVQTQYF. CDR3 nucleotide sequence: TGTGCCAGTAGTAAAGCGGGAGGGGTGGTGCAGACCCAGTACTTC.

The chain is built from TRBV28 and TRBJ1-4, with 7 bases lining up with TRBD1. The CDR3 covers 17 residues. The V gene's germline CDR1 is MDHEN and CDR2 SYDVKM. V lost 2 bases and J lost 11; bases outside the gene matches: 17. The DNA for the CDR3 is TGTGCCAGCAGTTTAATCACCCTCGACAGGGCCAAAGAGAAACTGTTTTTT. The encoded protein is CASSLITLDRAKEKLFF.

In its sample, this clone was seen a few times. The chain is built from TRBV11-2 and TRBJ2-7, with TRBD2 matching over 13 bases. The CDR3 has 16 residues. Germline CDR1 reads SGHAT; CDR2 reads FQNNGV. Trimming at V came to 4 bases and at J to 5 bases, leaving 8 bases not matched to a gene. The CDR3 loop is CASSSSRLAGGHEQYF. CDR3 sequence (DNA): TGTGCCAGCAGCTCAAGCAGACTAGCGGGAGGCCACGAGCAGTACTTC.

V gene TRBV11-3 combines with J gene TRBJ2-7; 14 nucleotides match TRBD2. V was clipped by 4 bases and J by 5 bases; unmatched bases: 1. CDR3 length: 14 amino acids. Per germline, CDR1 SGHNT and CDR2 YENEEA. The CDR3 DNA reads TGTGCCAGCAGCTCGGGACTAGCGGGAGACGAGCAGTACTTC. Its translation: CASSSGLAGDEQYF.

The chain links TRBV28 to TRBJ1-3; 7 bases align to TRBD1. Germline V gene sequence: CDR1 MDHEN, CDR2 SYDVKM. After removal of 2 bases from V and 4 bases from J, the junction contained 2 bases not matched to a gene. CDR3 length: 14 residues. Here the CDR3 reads CASSLPGQGNTIYF. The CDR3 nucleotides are TGTGCCAGCAGTTTACCGGGACAGGGAAACACCATATATTTT.

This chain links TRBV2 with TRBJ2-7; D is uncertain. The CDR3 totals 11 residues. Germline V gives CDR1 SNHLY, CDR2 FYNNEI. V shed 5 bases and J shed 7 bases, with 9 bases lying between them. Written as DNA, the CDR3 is TGTGCCAGCAGTTTGACTGGGGAGCAGTACTTC. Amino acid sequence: CASSLTGEQYF.

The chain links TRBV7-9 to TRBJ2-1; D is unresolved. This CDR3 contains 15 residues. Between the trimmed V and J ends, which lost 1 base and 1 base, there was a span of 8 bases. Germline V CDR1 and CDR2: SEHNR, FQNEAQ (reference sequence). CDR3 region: CASSLDSGSYNEQFF. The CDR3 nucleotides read TGTGCCAGCAGCTTAGATTCCGGATCCTACAATGAGCAGTTCTTC. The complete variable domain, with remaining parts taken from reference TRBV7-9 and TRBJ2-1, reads DTGVSQNPRHKITKRGQNVTFRCDPISEHNRLYWYRQTLGQGPEFLTYFQNEAQLEKSRLLSDRFSAERPKGSFSTLEIQRTEQGDSAMYLCASSLDSGSYNEQFFGPGTRLTVL.

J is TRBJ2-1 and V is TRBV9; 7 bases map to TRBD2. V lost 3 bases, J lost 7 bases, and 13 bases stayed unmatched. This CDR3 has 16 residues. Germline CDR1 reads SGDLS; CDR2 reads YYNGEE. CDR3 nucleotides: TGTGCCAGCAGCGCCGGGTTTGGCGGGAGTGCGAATGAGCAGTTCTTC. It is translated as CASSAGFGGSANEQFF.

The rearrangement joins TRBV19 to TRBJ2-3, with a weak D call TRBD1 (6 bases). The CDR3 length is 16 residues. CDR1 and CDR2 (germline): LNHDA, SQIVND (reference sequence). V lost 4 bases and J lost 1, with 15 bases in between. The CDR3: CASSNPRDTGTDTQYF. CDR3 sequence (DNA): TGTGCCAGTAGTAACCCCCGGGACACTGGCACAGATACGCAGTATTTT.

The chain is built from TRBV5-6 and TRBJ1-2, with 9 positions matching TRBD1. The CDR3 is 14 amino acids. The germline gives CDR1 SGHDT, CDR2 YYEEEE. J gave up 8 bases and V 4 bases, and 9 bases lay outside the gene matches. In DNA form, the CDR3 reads TGTGCCAGCAGCCCTCTGACAGGGGGGAGGGGCTACACCTTC. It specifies CASSPLTGGRGYTF.

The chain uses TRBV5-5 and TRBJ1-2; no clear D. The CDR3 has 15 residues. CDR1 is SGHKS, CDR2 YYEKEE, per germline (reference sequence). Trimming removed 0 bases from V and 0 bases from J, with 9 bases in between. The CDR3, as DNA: TGTGCCAGCAGCTTGGGCCAGTTAGCTAACTATGGCTACACCTTC. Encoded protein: CASSLGQLANYGYTF. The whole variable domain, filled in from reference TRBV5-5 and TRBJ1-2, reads DAGVTQSPTHLIKTRGQQVTLRCSPISGHKSVSWYQQVLGQGPQFIFQYYEKEERGRGNFPDRFSARQFPNYSSELNVNALLLGDSALYLCASSLGQLANYGYTFGSGTRLTVV.

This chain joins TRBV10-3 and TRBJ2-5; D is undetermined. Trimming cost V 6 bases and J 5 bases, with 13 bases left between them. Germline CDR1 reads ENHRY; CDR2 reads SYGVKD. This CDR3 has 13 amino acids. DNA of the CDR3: TGTGCCATCAGCGAATATTTGGGGGAGACCCAGTACTTC. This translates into CAISEYLGETQYF.

The CDR3 region has the DNA TGTGCCAGCAGCTACAGGACAGGTGACACCGGGGAGCTGTTTTTT. Translation: CASSYRTGDTGELFF. The rearrangement uses TRBV7-2 and TRBJ2-2; the match to TRBD1 covers 7 bases. The CDR3 loop spans 15 amino acids. The junction had 5 bases not matched to a gene; V was cut back by 4 bases and J by 3 bases. Germline V lookup: CDR1 SGHTA, CDR2 FQGNSA.

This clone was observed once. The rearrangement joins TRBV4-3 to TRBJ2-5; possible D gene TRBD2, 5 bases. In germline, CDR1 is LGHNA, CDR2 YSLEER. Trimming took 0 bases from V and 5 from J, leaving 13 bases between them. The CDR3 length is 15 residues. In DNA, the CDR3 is TGCGCCAGCAGCCAAGATCTACGGAGGAAGGAGACCCAGTACTTC. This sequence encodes CASSQDLRRKETQYF.

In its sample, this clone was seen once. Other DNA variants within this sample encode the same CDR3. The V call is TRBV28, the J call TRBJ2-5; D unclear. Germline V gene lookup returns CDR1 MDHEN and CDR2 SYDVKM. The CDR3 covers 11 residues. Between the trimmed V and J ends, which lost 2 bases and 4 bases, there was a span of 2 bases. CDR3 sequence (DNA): TGTGCCAGCAGTTTAGCAGAGACCCAGTACTTC. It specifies CASSLAETQYF.

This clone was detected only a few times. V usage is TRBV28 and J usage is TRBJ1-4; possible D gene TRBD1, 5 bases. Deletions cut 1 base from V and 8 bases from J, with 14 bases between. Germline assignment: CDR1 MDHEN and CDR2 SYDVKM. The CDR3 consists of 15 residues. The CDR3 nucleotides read TGTGCCAGCAGTTTATCAGGGCGCGCGGGGGAAAAACTGTTTTTT. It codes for CASSLSGRAGEKLFF.

The CDR3 region is CASSLRGESPLHF. CDR3 bases: TGTGCCAGCAGTTTACGAGGGGAATCACCCCTCCACTTT. The chain uses TRBV27 and TRBJ1-6, with TRBD1 as a possible D gene (5 bases). CDR1 and CDR2 (germline): MNHEY, SMNVEV (reference sequence). V lost 2 bases and J 10 bases, leaving 9 bases between the germline ends. The CDR3 spans 13 residues.

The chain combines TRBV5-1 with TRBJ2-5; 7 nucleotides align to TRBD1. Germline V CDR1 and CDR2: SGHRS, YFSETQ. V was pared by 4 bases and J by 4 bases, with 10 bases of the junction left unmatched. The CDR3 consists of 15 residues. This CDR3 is CASSATGDMGETQYF. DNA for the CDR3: TGCGCCAGCAGCGCCACAGGGGACATGGGAGAGACCCAGTACTTC.

DNA of the CDR3: TGTGCCAGCAGTAAATTAAGTTTTGCGTACGAGCAGTACTTC. Translated: CASSKLSFAYEQYF. The chain carries TRBV28 and TRBJ2-7; D is undetermined. The CDR3 covers 14 residues. Trimming pared 5 bases from V and 4 bases from J, leaving 15 bases between. Germline values: CDR1 MDHEN, CDR2 SYDVKM.

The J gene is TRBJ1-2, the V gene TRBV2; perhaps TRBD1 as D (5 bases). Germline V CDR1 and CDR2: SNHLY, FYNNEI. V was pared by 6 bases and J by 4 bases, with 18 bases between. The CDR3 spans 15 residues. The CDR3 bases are TGTGCCAGCAGACAAGACAGCCGGGAATTCTATGGCTACACCTTC. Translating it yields CASRQDSREFYGYTF.

For the CDR3, the DNA is TGTGCCATCAGGAACCTAGCGGGCTACGAGCAGTACTTC. Protein product: CAIRNLAGYEQYF. The rearrangement joins TRBV10-3 to TRBJ2-7; 8 bases align to TRBD2. Germline V gene data show CDR1 as ENHRY and CDR2 as SYGVKD. The length of the CDR3 is 13 residues. V dropped 6 bases and J dropped 3; count of bases not matched to a gene: 4.

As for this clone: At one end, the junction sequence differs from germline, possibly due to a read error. CDR3 coding DNA: TGTGCCAGCGGGCTCACAAATACGCAGTATTTT. Protein product: CASGLTNTQYF. The rearrangement links TRBV27 to TRBJ2-3; D remains unclear. Germline-derived CDR1 and CDR2 are MNHEY and SMNVEV (reference sequence). The CDR3 covers 11 residues.